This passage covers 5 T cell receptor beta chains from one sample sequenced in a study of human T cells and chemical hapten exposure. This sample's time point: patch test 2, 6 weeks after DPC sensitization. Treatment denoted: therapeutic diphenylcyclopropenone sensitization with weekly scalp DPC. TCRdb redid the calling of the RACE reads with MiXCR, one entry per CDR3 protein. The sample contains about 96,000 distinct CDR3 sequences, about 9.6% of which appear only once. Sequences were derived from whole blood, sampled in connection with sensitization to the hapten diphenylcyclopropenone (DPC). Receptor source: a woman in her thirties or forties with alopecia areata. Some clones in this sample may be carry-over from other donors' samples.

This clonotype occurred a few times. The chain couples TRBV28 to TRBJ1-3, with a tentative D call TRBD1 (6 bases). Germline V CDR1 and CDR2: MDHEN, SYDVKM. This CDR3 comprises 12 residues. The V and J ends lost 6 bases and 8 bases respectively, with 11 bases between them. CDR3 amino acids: CASRQGFDTIYF. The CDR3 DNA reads TGTGCCAGCAGACAGGGTTTCGACACCATATATTTT.

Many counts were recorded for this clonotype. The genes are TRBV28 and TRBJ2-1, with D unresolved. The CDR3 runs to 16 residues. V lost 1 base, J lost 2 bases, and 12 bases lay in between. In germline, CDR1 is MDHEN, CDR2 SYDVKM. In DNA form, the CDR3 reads TGTGCCAGCAGTTTATCCTCAGCCTTACCCTACAATGAGCAGTTCTTC. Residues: CASSLSSALPYNEQFF.

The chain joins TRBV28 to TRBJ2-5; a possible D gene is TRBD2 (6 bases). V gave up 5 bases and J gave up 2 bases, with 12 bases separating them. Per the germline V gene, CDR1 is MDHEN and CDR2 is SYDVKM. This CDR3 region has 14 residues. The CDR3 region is CASSPEGRQETQYF. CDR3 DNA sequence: TGTGCCAGCAGTCCCGAGGGGAGGCAAGAGACCCAGTACTTC.

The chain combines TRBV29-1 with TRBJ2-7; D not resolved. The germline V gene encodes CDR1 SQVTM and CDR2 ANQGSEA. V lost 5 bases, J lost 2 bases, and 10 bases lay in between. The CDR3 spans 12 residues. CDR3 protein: CSVSSGPYEQYF. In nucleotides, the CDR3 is TGCAGCGTTAGCTCCGGGCCCTACGAGCAGTACTTC.

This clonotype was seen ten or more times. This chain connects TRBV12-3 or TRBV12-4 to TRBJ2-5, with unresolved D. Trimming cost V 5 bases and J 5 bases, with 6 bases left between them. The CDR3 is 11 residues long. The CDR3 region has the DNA TGTGCCAGCAGTGCGAGGGAGACCCAGTACTTC. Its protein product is CASSARETQYF.